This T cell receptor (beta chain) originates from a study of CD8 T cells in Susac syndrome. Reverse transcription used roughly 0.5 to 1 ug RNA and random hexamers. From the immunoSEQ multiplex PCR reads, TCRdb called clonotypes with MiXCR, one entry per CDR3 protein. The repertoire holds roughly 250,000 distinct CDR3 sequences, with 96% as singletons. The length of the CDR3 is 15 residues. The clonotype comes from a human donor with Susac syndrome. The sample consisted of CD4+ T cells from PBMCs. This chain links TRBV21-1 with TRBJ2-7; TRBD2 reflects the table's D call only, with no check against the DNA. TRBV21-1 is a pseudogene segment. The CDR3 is CASSKGAGSSYEQYF. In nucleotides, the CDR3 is TGTGCCAGCAGCAAAGGGGCGGGAAGCTCCTACGAGCAGTACTTC.